Sequencing of this TCR beta chain was carried out in a study of cytomegalovirus exposure and HLA in healthy donors. The PCR employed 60 Vbeta primers together with 13 Jbeta primers. Clones were sequenced by immunoSEQ multiplex PCR, and TCRdb holds only the in-frame ones, with some missing. The profile shows more than 110,000 clones, roughly 76% of them singletons. This clone was counted a few times. V was pared by 2 bases and J by 0 bases, with 14 bases between. The CDR3 is 17 amino acids. Germline CDR1 reads SNHLY; CDR2 reads FYNNEI. This sequence was found in a human donor in good health. Sequenced sample: PBMCs. The rearrangement links TRBV2 to TRBJ2-4; D might be TRBD2 (6 bases). The CDR3 nucleotides read TGTGCCAGCAGTGAAATAAGACGGGGGTCAGCCAAAAACATTCAGTACTTC. This sequence encodes CASSEIRRGSAKNIQYF. The full variable domain, completed using reference TRBV2 and TRBJ2-4, is EPEVTQTPSHQVTQMGQEVILRCVPISNHLYFYWYRQILGQKVEFLVSFYNNEISEKSEIFDDQFSVERPDGSNFTLKIRSTKLEDSAMYFCASSEIRRGSAKNIQYFGAGTRLSVL.